These 28 T cell receptor beta chains came from one sample sequenced in a study of blood T cell repertoires in COVID-19 (dated by TCRdb to 2018 to 2021). The library was obtained by the immunoSEQ multiplex PCR assay. TCRdb mirrors the immuneACCESS table, restricted to in-frame sequences. Some clones are absent from its copies; in checked studies, under half trace to an unresolved V gene, and the reason for the others is unknown. Across this sample there are 46,000 or so clones, with 86% seen only once. The ten largest account for approximately 15% of the sample. Sequencing input: peripheral blood. These receptors were obtained from a man aged 60 to 75 with active or convalescent COVID-19.

The CDR3 DNA reads TGCGCCAGTCAAAGGGAGTTCAATCAGCCCCAGCATTTT. Its translation: CASQREFNQPQHF. This sequence joins TRBV10-2 and TRBJ1-5; no definite D call. This CDR3 spans 13 amino acids. V gave up 9 bases and J gave up 3 bases, with 12 bases separating them. Germline CDR1 WSHSY, CDR2 SAAADI.

This chain connects TRBV9 to TRBJ1-1; 8 bases match TRBD1. Germline lookup yields CDR1 SGDLS and CDR2 YYNGEE. This CDR3 has 14 residues. The trim removed 3 bases at V and 1 base at J, leaving 2 bases unmatched. The CDR3 sequence is CASSDGTGNTEAFF. The CDR3 DNA is TGTGCCAGCAGCGACGGGACAGGGAACACTGAAGCTTTCTTT.

This chain joins TRBV2 and TRBJ1-4; maybe TRBD1 (6 bases). V lost 7 bases, J lost 5 bases, and 11 bases lay in between. Germline V gene lookup returns CDR1 SNHLY and CDR2 FYNNEI. This CDR3 has 13 amino acids. CDR3 coding DNA: TGTGCCAGCAAGAGGACAGAGAATGAAAAACTGTTTTTT. It specifies CASKRTENEKLFF. The whole variable domain, filled in from reference TRBV2 and TRBJ1-4, reads EPEVTQTPSHQVTQMGQEVILRCVPISNHLYFYWYRQILGQKVEFLVSFYNNEISEKSEIFDDQFSVERPDGSNFTLKIRSTKLEDSAMYFCASKRTENEKLFFGSGTQLSVL.

The V gene is TRBV4-1, the J gene TRBJ1-5; 9 nucleotides agree with TRBD1. The germline gives CDR1 MGHRA, CDR2 YSYEKL. The CDR3 totals 14 residues. Trimming at V came to 5 bases and at J to 5 bases, leaving 4 bases not matched to a gene. In DNA, the CDR3 is TGCGCCAGCAGCGCCGGGACAGGGCATCAGCCCCAGCATTTT. Translated: CASSAGTGHQPQHF.

This chain links TRBV3-1 (or the pseudogene TRBV3-2) with TRBJ2-3, with 7 bases matching TRBD2. Germline CDR1 reads LGHDT; CDR2 reads YNNKEL (reference sequence). This CDR3 region has 16 residues. V dropped 2 bases and J dropped 0; count of bases not matched to a gene: 5. This chain's CDR3 is CASSQKVSGSTDTQYF. In nucleotides, the CDR3 is TGTGCCAGCAGCCAAAAAGTTAGCGGGAGCACAGATACGCAGTATTTT.

The genes are TRBV19 and TRBJ1-4, with D unclear. The CDR3 sequence is 14 residues long. Trimming took off 3 bases at V and 4 bases at J, with 9 bases between the two ends. CDR1 is LNHDA and CDR2 is SQIVND in the germline V gene (reference sequence). CDR3 loop: CASSITLGNEKLFF. CDR3 in DNA: TGTGCCAGTAGTATTACCCTCGGTAATGAAAAACTGTTTTTT.

This clone was seen a handful of times. The genes are TRBV7-6 and TRBJ2-7, with a possible D match to TRBD2 (6 bases). V lost 5 bases and J 7 bases, leaving 18 bases between the germline ends. Per germline, CDR1 SGHVS and CDR2 FNYEAQ. The CDR3 consists of 14 residues. The CDR3 coding sequence is TGTGCCAGCAGCCTCTGGGGCCCCGCGGGGGAGCAGTACTTC. It yields the protein CASSLWGPAGEQYF.

This rearrangement joins TRBV7-6 to TRBJ2-3, with 9 bases fitting TRBD2. Germline CDR1 SGHVS, CDR2 FNYEAQ. The CDR3 is 16 amino acids. V lost 1 base, J lost 6 bases, and 8 bases stayed unmatched. CDR3 loop: CASSLEASGVGDTQYF. DNA of the CDR3: TGTGCCAGCAGCTTAGAAGCTAGCGGGGTAGGGGATACGCAGTATTTT.

The rearrangement joins TRBV21-1 to TRBJ1-6; the table's D call, TRBD1, has no DNA check behind it. TRBV21-1 is listed as a pseudogene. The length of the CDR3 is 16 residues. The CDR3: CASSKARKGADSPLHF. The CDR3 DNA follows: TGTGCCAGCAGCAAAGCACGGAAGGGGGCCGATTCACCCCTCCACTTT.

The chain recombines TRBV18 with TRBJ1-4, with no clear D. This CDR3 has 17 residues. The germline gives CDR1 KGHSH, CDR2 LQKENI. Trimming stripped 4 bases from V and 2 bases from J, with 17 bases between. DNA of the CDR3: TGTGCCAGCTCACGCAACCCTTCGGCGGGGACTAATGAAAAACTGTTTTTT. Translating it yields CASSRNPSAGTNEKLFF.

The chain joins TRBV19 to TRBJ2-7, with no clear D. V lost 7 bases to trimming and J lost 4 bases, with 20 bases between them. Germline V gene sequence: CDR1 LNHDA, CDR2 SQIVND (reference sequence). The CDR3 covers 15 residues. CDR3 protein: CASKPSIAPYYEQYF. CDR3 nucleotide sequence: TGTGCCAGTAAACCTTCTATCGCTCCATATTACGAGCAGTACTTC.

The chain uses TRBV7-2 and TRBJ2-5; no clear D. V lost 2 bases and J lost 5, with 6 bases in between. The CDR3 runs to 12 residues. Germline CDR1 and CDR2: SGHTA and FQGNSA. The CDR3 here is CASSLLSETQYF. DNA for the CDR3: TGTGCCAGCAGCTTATTGTCGGAGACCCAGTACTTC.

The chain joins TRBV19 to TRBJ1-1; 8 nucleotides align to TRBD1. Germline loops: CDR1 LNHDA, CDR2 SQIVND (reference sequence). This CDR3 contains 14 residues. Trimming at V came to 6 bases and at J to 0 bases, leaving 3 bases not matched to a gene. The DNA of the CDR3 is TGTGCCAGTAGGGACAGGGTAATGAACACTGAAGCTTTCTTT. It encodes CASRDRVMNTEAFF.

The V and J genes are TRBV27 and TRBJ1-4; D is perhaps TRBD1 (6 bases). The V gene lost 5 bases and the J gene lost 2 bases, with 18 bases spanning the gap. The CDR3 runs 17 residues. Looked up from germline, CDR1 is MNHEY and CDR2 is SMNVEV (reference sequence). The CDR3: CASSAGTLIGTNEKLFF. CDR3 DNA sequence: TGTGCCAGCAGTGCCGGGACACTAATAGGGACTAATGAAAAACTGTTTTTT.

The chain is built from TRBV19 and TRBJ1-1; D might be TRBD1 (5 bases). CDR3 length: 15 residues. Trimming left V 5 bases short and J 0 bases short, with 13 bases between. CDR1 and CDR2 (germline): LNHDA, SQIVND (reference sequence). The CDR3 sequence is CASSPPARVNTEAFF. In DNA form, the CDR3 reads TGTGCCAGTAGTCCCCCCGCCAGGGTGAACACTGAAGCTTTCTTT.

The V and J genes are TRBV19 and TRBJ1-5, with D possibly matching TRBD1 (6 bases). V lost 2 bases and J lost 1, with 12 bases in between. This CDR3 comprises 16 residues. The germline CDR1 and CDR2 sequences are LNHDA and SQIVND (reference sequence). The CDR3 nucleotides are TGTGCCAGTAGTATAATACAGGGCGGGAGCAATCAGCCCCAGCATTTT. Translation gives CASSIIQGGSNQPQHF.

The rearrangement joins TRBV7-2 to TRBJ2-5, with 7 bases matching TRBD2. The V gene's germline CDR1 is SGHTA and CDR2 FQGNSA. CDR3 size: 15 residues. Unmatched junction bases numbered 5, after V lost 0 bases and J lost 4 bases. CDR3: CASSLASGAVETQYF. The CDR3 DNA sequence: TGTGCCAGCAGCTTAGCCAGCGGGGCAGTAGAGACCCAGTACTTC.

The rearrangement links TRBV4-3 to TRBJ2-3; D unclear. The germline CDR1 and CDR2 sequences are LGHNA and YSLEER. CDR3 length equals 13 residues. V lost 8 bases and J lost 2, with 11 bases in between. DNA for the CDR3: TGCGCCAGCGCCCAGTCCGCCACAGATACGCAGTATTTT. Its protein is CASAQSATDTQYF.

The chain has TRBV6-5 and TRBJ2-3; no clear D. CDR1 and CDR2 from the germline V gene are MNHEY and SVGAGI. The CDR3 is 14 amino acids. V dropped 4 bases and J dropped 4 bases, with 12 bases sitting between them. Here the CDR3 DNA reads TGTGCCAGCAGTTCCCCATCCGGTGCAGATACGCAGTATTTT. It specifies CASSSPSGADTQYF.

The rearrangement links TRBV5-1 to TRBJ2-5; D not resolved. The CDR3 consists of 11 residues. Germline V gives CDR1 SGHRS, CDR2 YFSETQ. Trimming left V 3 bases short and J 4 bases short, with 4 bases between. CDR3: CASSSGETQYF. DNA of the CDR3: TGCGCCAGCAGCTCGGGAGAGACCCAGTACTTC. The full variable domain, in which reference TRBV5-1 and TRBJ2-5 provide the parts outside the CDR3, is KAGVTQTPRYLIKTRGQQVTLSCSPISGHRSVSWYQQTPGQGLQFLFEYFSETQRNKGNFPGRFSGRQFSNSRSEMNVSTLELGDSALYLCASSSGETQYFGPGTRLLVL.

This sequence joins TRBV5-1 and TRBJ1-2; D is uncertain. This CDR3 spans 15 amino acids. Germline-derived CDR1 and CDR2 are SGHRS and YFSETQ. Trimming pared 0 bases from V and 8 bases from J, leaving 17 bases between. This chain's CDR3 is CASSLGQPGVQGYTF. CDR3 DNA sequence: TGCGCCAGCAGCTTGGGGCAGCCCGGAGTCCAAGGCTACACCTTC.

This clone was observed a handful of times. The chain is built from TRBV2 and TRBJ1-2, with no clear D. The V end lost 2 bases, the J end lost 2 bases, and 6 bases lay between the germline ends. CDR1 SNHLY and CDR2 FYNNEI come from the germline V gene. The CDR3 is 13 residues long. Here the CDR3 DNA reads TGTGCCAGCAGTGAACCAGCGAACTATGGCTACACCTTC. It translates to CASSEPANYGYTF. Full variable domain (outside the CDR3, taken from reference TRBV2 and TRBJ1-2): EPEVTQTPSHQVTQMGQEVILRCVPISNHLYFYWYRQILGQKVEFLVSFYNNEISEKSEIFDDQFSVERPDGSNFTLKIRSTKLEDSAMYFCASSEPANYGYTFGSGTRLTVV.

The genes are TRBV3-1 (or the pseudogene TRBV3-2) and TRBJ2-1, with D perhaps TRBD2 (5 bases). V lost 1 base, J lost 7 bases, and 8 bases lay in between. CDR1 and CDR2 from the germline V gene are LGHDT and YNNKEL (reference sequence). The CDR3 length is 13 residues. The CDR3 protein is CASSQASGNEQFF. As DNA, the CDR3 is TGTGCCAGCAGCCAAGCGTCGGGGAATGAGCAGTTCTTC.

This clone was detected once. The V gene is TRBV6-5, the J gene TRBJ2-3; 7 bases map to TRBD2. The CDR3 consists of 15 residues. Germline trimming cut 4 bases from V and 0 bases from J; bases unmatched to any gene: 4. CDR1 MNHEY and CDR2 SVGAGI come from the germline V gene. The CDR3 loop is CASSSWGGSTDTQYF. CDR3 nucleotide sequence: TGTGCCAGCAGTTCCTGGGGGGGTAGCACAGATACGCAGTATTTT.

This chain connects TRBV19 to TRBJ1-1, with TRBD1 matching over 9 bases. The CDR3 length is 17 residues. Trimming at V came to 5 bases and at J to 0 bases, leaving 10 bases not matched to a gene. The germline CDR1 and CDR2 sequences are LNHDA and SQIVND (reference sequence). DNA for the CDR3: TGTGCCAGTAGTCCCGGACAGGGGAAGGGGATGAACACTGAAGCTTTCTTT. Its translation: CASSPGQGKGMNTEAFF.

As DNA, the CDR3 is TGTGCCAGTAGTATACAGAATAGCAATCAGCCCCAGCATTTT. Its protein is CASSIQNSNQPQHF. V usage is TRBV19 and J usage is TRBJ1-5, with D unclear. The length of the CDR3 is 14 residues. Trimming stripped 2 bases from V and 0 bases from J, with 5 bases between. Germline lookup yields CDR1 LNHDA and CDR2 SQIVND (reference sequence). The full variable domain, in which reference TRBV19 and TRBJ1-5 provide the parts outside the CDR3, is DGGITQSPKYLFRKEGQNVTLSCEQNLNHDAMYWYRQDPGQGLRLIYYSQIVNDFQKGDIAEGYSVSREKKESFPLTVTSAQKNPTAFYLCASSIQNSNQPQHFGDGTRLSIL.

This chain links TRBV18 with TRBJ2-6; D not resolved. This CDR3 region has 15 residues. Deletions cut 2 bases from V and 0 bases from J, with 5 bases between. Germline V gene sequence: CDR1 KGHSH, CDR2 LQKENI. Here the CDR3 DNA reads TGTGCCAGCTCACCAACGAGCTCTGGGGCCAACGTCCTGACTTTC. It yields the protein CASSPTSSGANVLTF.

The V gene is TRBV11-2, the J gene TRBJ2-5; 11 bases align to TRBD1. The CDR3 loop spans 16 amino acids. Germline V gives CDR1 SGHAT, CDR2 FQNNGV. The junction had 3 bases not matched to a gene; V was cut back by 2 bases and J by 1 base. The CDR3 DNA reads TGTGCCAGCAGCTTAACCGGGACAGGGGGCCAAGAGACCCAGTACTTC. Its protein product is CASSLTGTGGQETQYF.